These 30 T cell receptor beta chains came from one sample sequenced in a study of technical replicates of blood from several donors. Using immunoSEQ multiplex PCR, the repertoire was profiled, and TCRdb retains in-frame clones only, with some absent. The table lists fewer than 65,000 clones, about 90% of them singletons. The specimen sequenced was PBMCs. The receptors shown here come from a human donor in good health. Some clones in this sample may be carry-over from other donors' samples.

The V and J genes are TRBV7-2 and TRBJ1-1; a weak D match, TRBD1 (5 bases). Germline V gene lookup returns CDR1 SGHTA and CDR2 FQGNSA. There are 12 residues in the CDR3. V was shortened by 2 bases and J by 12 bases, with 13 bases between the two germline ends. In DNA, the CDR3 is TGTGCCAGCAGCTTACAGGGAGGTGAGTCTTTCTTT. It encodes CASSLQGGESFF.

This clone was observed a handful of times. The chain combines TRBV30 with TRBJ1-6; tentative D call: TRBD1 (5 bases). Between the trimmed V and J ends, which lost 0 bases and 13 bases, there was a span of 16 bases. The V gene's germline CDR1 is GTSNPN and CDR2 SVGIG (reference sequence). The CDR3 runs 14 residues. The CDR3 nucleotides are TGTGCCTGGAGTGTAGGCCAGGGCCAGACTCCCCTCCACTTT. This translates into CAWSVGQGQTPLHF.

The gene calls are TRBV19 and TRBJ1-1; 7 nucleotides match TRBD1. J was trimmed by 7 bases and V by 6 bases; bases with no gene match: 11. Germline V lookup: CDR1 LNHDA, CDR2 SQIVND (reference sequence). The CDR3 consists of 14 residues. The CDR3 DNA follows: TGTGCCAGTAGAACGGACAGGTGGAAAGGTGAAGCTTTCTTT. This codes for CASRTDRWKGEAFF.

This clone was seen a single time. The rearrangement links TRBV11-2 to TRBJ1-2; D is perhaps TRBD1 (6 bases). This CDR3 comprises 17 residues. Germline CDR1 and CDR2: SGHAT and FQNNGV. Trimming took 4 bases from V and 0 from J, leaving 18 bases between them. CDR3 loop: CASSSHRTGISNYGYTF. CDR3 nucleotides: TGTGCCAGCAGCTCCCATCGAACAGGGATATCTAACTATGGCTACACCTTC.

V gene TRBV4-1 combines with J gene TRBJ1-3; D ambiguous. CDR1 is MGHRA and CDR2 is YSYEKL in the germline V gene. Between the trimmed V and J ends, which lost 3 bases and 10 bases, there was a span of 10 bases. The CDR3 consists of 12 residues. In DNA form, the CDR3 reads TGCGCCAGCAGCCAGATCGGAGGAACCATATATTTT. Protein product: CASSQIGGTIYF.

The chain combines TRBV27 with TRBJ2-7; 14 bases match TRBD2. Germline CDR1 MNHEY, CDR2 SMNVEV (reference sequence). CDR3 length: 15 amino acids. V trimming: 3 bases; J trimming: 6 bases; junction bases outside the gene matches: 4. This chain's CDR3 is CASSFGTSGRGEQYF. The CDR3 nucleotides are TGTGCCAGCAGTTTTGGGACTAGCGGGAGAGGCGAGCAGTACTTC.

The sample holds a few counts of this clone. The chain carries TRBV7-2 and TRBJ2-1; D perhaps matches TRBD2 (5 bases). Germline V gene data show CDR1 as SGHTA and CDR2 as FQGNSA. Between the trimmed V and J ends, which lost 2 bases and 5 bases, there was a span of 10 bases. The CDR3 is made up of 14 amino acids. As DNA, the CDR3 is TGTGCCAGCAGCTTAATGGCCGGGAACAATGAGCAGTTCTTC. Translation: CASSLMAGNNEQFF.

The J gene is TRBJ1-2, the V gene TRBV19, with 9 bases identical to TRBD1. V lost 6 bases to trimming and J lost 3 bases; unmatched junction nucleotides: 2. Per germline, CDR1 LNHDA and CDR2 SQIVND (reference sequence). CDR3 length: 13 amino acids. The CDR3: CASRTGGYYGYTF. In nucleotides, the CDR3 is TGTGCCAGTAGGACAGGGGGTTACTATGGCTACACCTTC.

The V and J genes are TRBV2 and TRBJ1-1; a possible D gene is TRBD1 (6 bases). Germline CDR1 is SNHLY and CDR2 is FYNNEI. The CDR3 extends over 13 amino acids. Deletions cut 7 bases from V and 5 bases from J, with 14 bases between. The CDR3 protein is CASIGQGLTEAFF. CDR3 coding DNA: TGTGCCAGCATTGGGCAGGGGTTGACTGAAGCTTTCTTT.

The genes are TRBV11-3 and TRBJ2-7; 12 nucleotides match TRBD1. The CDR3 has 16 amino acids. Germline lookup yields CDR1 SGHNT and CDR2 YENEEA. The V and J ends lost 3 bases and 6 bases, in that order; junction bases with no gene match: 9. The CDR3 DNA is TGTGCCAGCAGCTTTTCCGGGACAGGGGGCATGGCCGAGCAGTACTTC. Amino acids: CASSFSGTGGMAEQYF.

The chain joins TRBV19 to TRBJ1-2; 8 nucleotides match TRBD1. This CDR3 contains 14 residues. The germline gives CDR1 LNHDA, CDR2 SQIVND (reference sequence). V shed 9 bases and J 7 bases; nucleotides not matched to a gene: 13. CDR3 sequence reads: CARRRQGARGGYTF. In nucleotides, the CDR3 is TGTGCCAGACGACGCCAGGGGGCCAGGGGTGGCTACACCTTC.

The gene calls are TRBV5-5 and TRBJ2-7; 8 bases align to TRBD1. Germline CDR1 reads SGHKS; CDR2 reads YYEKEE (reference sequence). J gave up 5 bases and V 0 bases, and 4 bases lay outside the gene matches. The CDR3 extends over 14 amino acids. CDR3 nucleotides: TGTGCCAGCAGCTTGGGGACAGGGAGCCACGAGCAGTACTTC. This codes for CASSLGTGSHEQYF. Variable domain in full (rest from reference TRBV5-5 and TRBJ2-7): DAGVTQSPTHLIKTRGQQVTLRCSPISGHKSVSWYQQVLGQGPQFIFQYYEKEERGRGNFPDRFSARQFPNYSSELNVNALLLGDSALYLCASSLGTGSHEQYFGPGTRLTVT.

This clone was detected once. The gene calls are TRBV6-5 and TRBJ2-7, with 7 bases matching TRBD2. Germline values: CDR1 MNHEY, CDR2 SVGAGI. The V gene end was trimmed by 2 bases and the J gene end by 6 bases; junction bases not matched to a gene: 4. This CDR3 is built from 13 residues. CDR3 loop: CASSYVSGGEQYF. The CDR3 DNA follows: TGTGCCAGCAGTTACGTCTCGGGAGGCGAGCAGTACTTC.

The gene calls are TRBV5-4 and TRBJ2-5, with D hard to call. CDR3 length: 15 amino acids. V gave up 0 bases and J gave up 3 bases, with 12 bases separating them. CDR1 is SGHNT, CDR2 YYREEE, per germline (reference sequence). The CDR3 DNA follows: TGTGCCAGCAGCTTGGGGTCTGCGTCGGAAGAGACCCAGTACTTC. Translation: CASSLGSASEETQYF.

The chain is built from TRBV4-3 and TRBJ2-1, with D hard to call. There are 16 residues in the CDR3. Trimming stripped 0 bases from V and 0 bases from J, with 9 bases between. Germline values: CDR1 LGHNA, CDR2 YSLEER. CDR3 residues: CASSQDYGASYNEQFF. The CDR3, as DNA: TGCGCCAGCAGCCAAGATTACGGTGCCTCCTACAATGAGCAGTTCTTC.

This chain uses TRBV29-1 with TRBJ1-1; TRBD1 agrees at 7 bases. Per germline, CDR1 SQVTM and CDR2 ANQGSEA. This CDR3 is built from 12 residues. V lost 1 base, J lost 7 bases, and 3 bases stayed unmatched. CDR3 sequence reads: CSVEGDSSEAFF. The CDR3 nucleotides read TGCAGCGTTGAAGGGGACAGCAGTGAAGCTTTCTTT.

The V gene is TRBV14, the J gene TRBJ2-3, with 10 bases aligning to TRBD2. With 5 bases clipped from V and 1 base from J, the junction kept 6 bases outside the gene matches. CDR3 length equals 16 residues. Germline values: CDR1 SGHDN, CDR2 FVKESK. The CDR3: CASSGRTSGRTDTQYF. The CDR3 bases are TGTGCCAGCAGCGGACGGACTAGCGGACGCACAGATACGCAGTATTTT. Drawing the rest from reference TRBV14 and TRBJ2-3, the complete variable domain is EAGVTQFPSHSVIEKGQTVTLRCDPISGHDNLYWYRRVMGKEIKFLLHFVKESKQDESGMPNNRFLAERTGGTYSTLKVQPAELEDSGVYFCASSGRTSGRTDTQYFGPGTRLTVL.

The chain has TRBV6-6 and TRBJ2-7; D is undetermined. Germline loops: CDR1 MNHNY, CDR2 SVGAGI (reference sequence). Trimming left V 7 bases short and J 0 bases short, with 13 bases between. This CDR3 is 14 amino acids long. The CDR3 is CASTQPQFSYEQYF. Here the CDR3 DNA reads TGTGCCAGCACCCAACCACAGTTCTCCTACGAGCAGTACTTC.

The chain combines TRBV14 with TRBJ1-1, with D tentatively TRBD1 (5 bases). Per the germline V gene, CDR1 is SGHDN and CDR2 is FVKESK. Trimming shortened V by 0 bases and J by 4 bases, and 15 bases separated the two germline ends. The CDR3 runs to 16 residues. The CDR3 nucleotides read TGTGCCAGCAGCCAAGATCAGTTACAGGCCCTCACTGAAGCTTTCTTT. Translation: CASSQDQLQALTEAFF.

V usage is TRBV5-6 and J usage is TRBJ1-2, with D possibly being TRBD1 (5 bases). This CDR3 contains 16 residues. Germline CDR1 reads SGHDT; CDR2 reads YYEEEE. Trimming pared 2 bases from V and 5 bases from J, leaving 19 bases between. The CDR3 coding sequence is TGTGCCAGCAGCTTCAGGGCATCCCGCGACTTTTATGGCTACACCTTC. It encodes CASSFRASRDFYGYTF.

The V and J genes are TRBV19 and TRBJ2-7; TRBD1 agrees at 9 bases. The CDR3 is made up of 14 amino acids. Germline CDR1 and CDR2: LNHDA and SQIVND (reference sequence). V shed 4 bases, J shed 5 bases, and the junction held 6 bases outside the gene matches. For the CDR3, the DNA is TGTGCCAGTAGTACGGACAGGGGAAACCACGAGCAGTACTTC. Protein: CASSTDRGNHEQYF.

The chain links TRBV4-3 to TRBJ2-5; perhaps TRBD2 as D (6 bases). This CDR3 spans 15 amino acids. V shed 0 bases and J shed 5 bases, with 13 bases lying between them. Looked up from germline, CDR1 is LGHNA and CDR2 is YSLEER. CDR3 region: CASSQDLGTGETQYF. The CDR3, as DNA: TGCGCCAGCAGCCAAGATTTGGGGACTGGGGAGACCCAGTACTTC.

The chain joins TRBV2 to TRBJ1-2; 7 nucleotides align to TRBD1. Germline V gene sequence: CDR1 SNHLY, CDR2 FYNNEI. Trimming at V came to 8 bases and at J to 0 bases, leaving 3 bases not matched to a gene. The length of the CDR3 is 13 residues. Here the CDR3 DNA reads TGTGCCAGCGGGGACAGTTCTAACTATGGCTACACCTTC. This codes for CASGDSSNYGYTF.

V usage is TRBV19 and J usage is TRBJ2-6, with 11 bases lining up with TRBD1. CDR1 is LNHDA and CDR2 is SQIVND in the germline V gene (reference sequence). CDR3 length equals 17 residues. J lost 0 bases, V lost 6 bases, and 4 bases had no gene match. The CDR3 nucleotides read TGTGCCAGTAGAACCGGGACAGGGGGCTCTGGGGCCAACGTCCTGACTTTC. Protein sequence: CASRTGTGGSGANVLTF.

CDR3 residues: CASSTNAVSLNTEAFF. The CDR3 region has the DNA TGTGCCAGCTCAACTAACGCTGTCAGCCTGAACACTGAAGCTTTCTTT. The chain joins TRBV18 to TRBJ1-1; unclear D gene. Germline V gene lookup returns CDR1 KGHSH and CDR2 LQKENI. Trimming removed 5 bases at V and 0 bases at J, with 16 bases between. CDR3 size: 16 residues.

The gene calls are TRBV4-2 and TRBJ1-5; possible D gene TRBD1, 6 bases. Looked up from germline, CDR1 is LGHNA and CDR2 is YNFKEQ. V was shortened by 1 base and J by 0 bases, with 10 bases between the two germline ends. The CDR3 length is 16 residues. The CDR3, as DNA: TGTGCCAGCAGCCAAGGGGAGGGGGGTAGCAATCAGCCCCAGCATTTT. It translates to CASSQGEGGSNQPQHF.

The genes are TRBV11-2 and TRBJ2-7; D might be TRBD1 (6 bases). V was pared by 1 base and J by 5 bases, with 15 bases between. The CDR3 totals 15 residues. Per germline, CDR1 SGHAT and CDR2 FQNNGV. The CDR3, as DNA: TGTGCCAGCAGCTTAGCTAACAGGGAGAGGGACGAGCAGTACTTC. Protein sequence: CASSLANRERDEQYF.

V is TRBV2 and J is TRBJ1-2; D gene ambiguous. V shed 2 bases and J shed 4 bases, with 14 bases lying between them. This CDR3 is 15 amino acids long. The germline V gene encodes CDR1 SNHLY and CDR2 FYNNEI. The CDR3 sequence: CASSESPGASYGYTF. DNA for the CDR3: TGTGCCAGCAGTGAAAGTCCAGGCGCTTCCTATGGCTACACCTTC.

In this sample, this clone turned up a few times. The same CDR3 can be traced to other DNA sequences in this sample. V usage is TRBV6-4 and J usage is TRBJ2-3; 7 bases agree with TRBD1. The CDR3 runs to 14 residues. CDR1 is MRHNA, CDR2 SNTAGT, per germline. Trimming at V came to 0 bases and at J to 3 bases, leaving 0 bases not matched to a gene. CDR3 protein: CASSDSQGTDTQYF. Here the CDR3 DNA reads TGTGCCAGCAGTGACTCACAGGGGACAGATACGCAGTATTTT.

This rearrangement joins TRBV21-1 to TRBJ1-5; the table's TRBD1 call for D was not verified on the DNA. TRBV21-1 is classified as a pseudogene. The CDR3 extends over 15 amino acids. CDR3 DNA sequence: TGTGCCAGCCGGGACAGGGGGCCGTCCGATCAGCCCCAGCATTTT. Residues: CASRDRGPSDQPQHF.